Included here is one T cell receptor (beta chain) sequence, with context. Germline CDR1 reads MDHEN; CDR2 reads SYDVKM. The CDR3 is 15 amino acids. Deletions cut 5 bases from V and 1 base from J, with 12 bases between. The sample is drawn from a study of T-cell reconstitution after alpha-beta-depleted transplantation in children. Unique molecular identifiers featured in how the TCRbeta library was prepared. TCRdb reprocessed the PCR reads with MiXCR, giving one entry per CDR3 protein. Found here are just over 950,000 distinct CDR3 sequences, roughly 29% of them singletons; the top ten hold roughly 31%.

The receptor comes from a boy less than two years old who had a stem cell transplant for SCID, so the T cells may come from the graft donor. The V and J genes are TRBV28 and TRBJ1-5; the D gene is possibly TRBD1 (6 bases). Sequencing used PBMCs, mostly from graft donor cells, obtained 360 days after TCRalphabeta/CD19-depleted stem cell transplant. CDR3 residues: CASSPGDNSNQPQHF. The CDR3 DNA reads TGTGCCAGCAGTCCCGGGGACAACAGCAATCAGCCCCAGCATTTT.